Listed below are T cell receptor beta chains from one sample, sequenced in a study of beta chain features in type 1 diabetes. The method was immunoSEQ multiplex PCR; TCRdb's version includes in-frame clones alone and lacks a portion of them. This sample has 400,000 to 500,000 clones, with about 15% found just once. Sequencing used naive CD4+ T cells from blood. The source of these receptors is a man in his thirties or forties in good health. The CDR3 runs from the conserved cysteine through the conserved F or W. Fields, in order: D gene, J gene, clone size, V gene, CDR3 protein, CDR3 DNA. D genes are given only for firm matches. Some rows have no size entry. The others give once, few or many, or a class for an expanded clone.

TRBD2,TRBJ2-1,-,TRBV7-6,CASSLAIKIASGSRNEQFF,TGTGCCAGCAGCTTAGCGATTAAAATTGCTAGCGGGAGTAGAAATGAGCAGTTCTTC
-,TRBJ2-2,few,TRBV7-9,CASRDGNVPGELFF,TGTGCCAGCAGGGATGGCAACGTCCCCGGGGAGCTGTTTTTT
TRBD1,TRBJ2-5,-,TRBV29-1,CSVGQGGETQYF,TGCAGCGTTGGACAGGGTGGCGAGACCCAGTACTTC
-,TRBJ1-2,-,TRBV29-1,CSVEDPRERYTF,TGCAGCGTTGAAGATCCACGGGAGCGCTACACCTTC
-,TRBJ1-3,-,TRBV9,CASSVETGKHSGNTIYF,TGTGCCAGCAGCGTAGAGACAGGCAAGCACTCTGGAAACACCATATATTTT
TRBD1,TRBJ2-3,few,TRBV30,CAWSGGDRADTQYF,TGTGCCTGGAGTGGAGGGGACAGGGCAGATACGCAGTATTTT
-,TRBJ2-3,-,TRBV5-1,CASSSSDRTDTQYF,TGCGCCAGCAGCTCCTCGGACAGAACAGATACGCAGTATTTT
-,TRBJ2-2,few,TRBV2,CASSKSGTANTGELFF,TGTGCCAGCAGTAAATCCGGGACCGCGAACACCGGGGAGCTGTTTTTT
-,TRBJ2-5,few,TRBV4-3,CASSQDTPARGTQYF,TGCGCCAGCAGCCAAGATACCCCAGCGAGAGGGACCCAGTACTTC
-,TRBJ2-3,few,TRBV7-9,CASSLAVRIGDTQYF,TGTGCCAGCAGCTTGGCGGTTCGGATTGGAGATACGCAGTATTTT
-,TRBJ2-5,few,TRBV14,CASSQAGGATQYF,TGTGCCAGCAGCCAAGCTGGGGGGGCGACCCAGTACTTC
-,TRBJ2-3,-,TRBV2,CAGRGGLSTDTQYF,TGTGCCGGACGCGGGGGCCTATCCACAGATACGCAGTATTTT
-,TRBJ2-1,few,TRBV6-6,CASSYGGTVSYNEQFF,TGTGCCAGCAGTTACGGGGGGACAGTCTCCTACAATGAGCAGTTCTTC
TRBD2,TRBJ2-7,few,TRBV9,CASSAGTSNEQYF,TGTGCCAGCAGCGCCGGGACTAGCAACGAGCAGTACTTC
-,TRBJ1-2,-,TRBV12-2,CASRSTRALNNYGYTF,TGTGCAAGTCGCTCCACCCGGGCCTTAAATAACTATGGCTACACCTTC
-,TRBJ1-1,few,TRBV14,CASSQTGRLNTEAFF,TGTGCCAGCAGCCAGACGGGACGGCTGAACACTGAAGCTTTCTTT
-,TRBJ2-3,-,TRBV7-9,CASSFGGTDTQYF,TGTGCCAGCAGCTTTGGAGGCACAGATACGCAGTATTTT
-,TRBJ2-7,-,TRBV23-1,CASTKATGLPSITPYEQYF,TGCGCCAGCACCAAAGCAACGGGATTACCATCGATAACCCCCTACGAGCAGTACTTC
TRBD2,TRBJ2-3,few,TRBV15,CATSRDLAGVTDTQYF,TGTGCCACCAGCAGAGATCTAGCGGGAGTCACAGATACGCAGTATTTT
TRBD2,TRBJ2-5,-,TRBV27,CASSALAGGPETQYF,TGTGCCAGCAGTGCACTAGCGGGGGGGCCGGAGACCCAGTACTTC
-,TRBJ2-3,few,TRBV7-6,CASSQTGSTDTQYF,TGTGCCAGCAGCCAAACGGGCAGCACAGATACGCAGTATTTT
-,TRBJ1-2,once,TRBV7-9,CASSLGDGYTF,TGTGCCAGCAGCTTGGGGGATGGCTACACCTTC
-,TRBJ1-4,-,TRBV7-3,CASSLVGVNEKLFF,TGTGCCAGCAGCTTGGTCGGGGTTAATGAAAAACTGTTTTTT